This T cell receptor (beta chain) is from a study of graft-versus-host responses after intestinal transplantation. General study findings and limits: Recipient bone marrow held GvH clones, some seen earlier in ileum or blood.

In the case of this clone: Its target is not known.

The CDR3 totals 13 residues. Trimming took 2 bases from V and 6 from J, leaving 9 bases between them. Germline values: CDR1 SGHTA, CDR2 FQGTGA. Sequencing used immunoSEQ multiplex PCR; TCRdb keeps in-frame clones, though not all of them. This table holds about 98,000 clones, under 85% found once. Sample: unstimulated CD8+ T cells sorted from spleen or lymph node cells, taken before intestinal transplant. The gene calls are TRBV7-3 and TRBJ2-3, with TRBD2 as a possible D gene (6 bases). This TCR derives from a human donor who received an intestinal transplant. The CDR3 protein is CASSLLLADTQYF. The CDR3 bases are TGTGCCAGCAGCTTATTACTAGCTGATACGCAGTATTTT.